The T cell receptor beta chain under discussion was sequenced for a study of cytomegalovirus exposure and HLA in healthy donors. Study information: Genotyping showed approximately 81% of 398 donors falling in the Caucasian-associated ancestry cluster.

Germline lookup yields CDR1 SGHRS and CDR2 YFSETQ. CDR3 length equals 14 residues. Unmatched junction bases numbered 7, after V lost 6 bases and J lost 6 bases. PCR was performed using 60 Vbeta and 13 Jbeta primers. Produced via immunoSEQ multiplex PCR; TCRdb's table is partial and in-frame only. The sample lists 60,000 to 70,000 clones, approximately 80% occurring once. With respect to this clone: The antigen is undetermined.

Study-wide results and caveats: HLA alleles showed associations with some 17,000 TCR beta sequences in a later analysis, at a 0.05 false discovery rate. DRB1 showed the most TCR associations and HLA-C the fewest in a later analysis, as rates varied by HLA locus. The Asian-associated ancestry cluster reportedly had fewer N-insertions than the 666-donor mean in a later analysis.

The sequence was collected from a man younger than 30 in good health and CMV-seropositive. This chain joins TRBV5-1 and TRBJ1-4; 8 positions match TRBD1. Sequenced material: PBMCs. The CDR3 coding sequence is TGCGCCAGCAAAATCCAGGGGGCTGATGAAAAACTGTTTTTT. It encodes CASKIQGADEKLFF.